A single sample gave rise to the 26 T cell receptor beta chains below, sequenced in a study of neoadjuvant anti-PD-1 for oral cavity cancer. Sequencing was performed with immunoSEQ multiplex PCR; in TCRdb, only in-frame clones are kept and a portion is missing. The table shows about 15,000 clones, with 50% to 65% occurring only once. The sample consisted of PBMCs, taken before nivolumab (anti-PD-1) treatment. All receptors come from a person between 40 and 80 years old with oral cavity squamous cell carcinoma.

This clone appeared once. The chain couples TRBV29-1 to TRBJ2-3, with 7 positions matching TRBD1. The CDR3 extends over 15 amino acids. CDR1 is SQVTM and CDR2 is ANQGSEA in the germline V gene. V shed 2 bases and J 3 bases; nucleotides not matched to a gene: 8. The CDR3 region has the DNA TGCAGCGTTGAATGGGCAGGGGGTGGAACAGATACGCAGTATTTT. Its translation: CSVEWAGGGTDTQYF.

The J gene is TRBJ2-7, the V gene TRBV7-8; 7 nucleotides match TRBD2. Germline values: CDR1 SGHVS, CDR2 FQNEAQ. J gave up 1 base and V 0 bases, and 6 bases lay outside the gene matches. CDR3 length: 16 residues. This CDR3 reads CASSLAQVGGSYEQYF. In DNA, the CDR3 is TGTGCCAGCAGCTTAGCGCAGGTGGGAGGGTCCTACGAGCAGTACTTC.

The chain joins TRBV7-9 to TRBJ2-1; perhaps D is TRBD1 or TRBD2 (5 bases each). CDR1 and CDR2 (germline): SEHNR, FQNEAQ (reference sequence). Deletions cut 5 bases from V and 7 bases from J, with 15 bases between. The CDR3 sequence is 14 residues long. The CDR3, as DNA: TGTGCCAGCAGCCGAGGGGAGTGGGATAATGAGCAGTTCTTC. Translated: CASSRGEWDNEQFF.

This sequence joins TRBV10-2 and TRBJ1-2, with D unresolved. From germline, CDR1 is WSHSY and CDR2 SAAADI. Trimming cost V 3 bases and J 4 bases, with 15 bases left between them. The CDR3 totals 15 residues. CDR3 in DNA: TGCGCCAGCAGTGATACCTTCGGTTTGTTCTATGGCTACACCTTC. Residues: CASSDTFGLFYGYTF.

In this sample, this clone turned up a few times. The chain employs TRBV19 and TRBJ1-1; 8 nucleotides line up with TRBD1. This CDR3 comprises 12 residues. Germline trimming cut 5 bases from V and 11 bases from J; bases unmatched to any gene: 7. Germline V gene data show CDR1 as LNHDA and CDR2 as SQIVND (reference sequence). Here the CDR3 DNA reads TGTGCCAGTAGTGCTTGGACAGGGAAGGCTTTCTTT. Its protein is CASSAWTGKAFF.

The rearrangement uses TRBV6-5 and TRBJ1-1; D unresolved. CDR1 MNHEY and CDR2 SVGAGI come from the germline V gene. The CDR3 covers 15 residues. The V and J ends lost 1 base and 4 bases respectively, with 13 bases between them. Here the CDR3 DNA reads TGTGCCAGCAGTTACTTGGGGATAGGTCGCACTGAAGCTTTCTTT. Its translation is CASSYLGIGRTEAFF.

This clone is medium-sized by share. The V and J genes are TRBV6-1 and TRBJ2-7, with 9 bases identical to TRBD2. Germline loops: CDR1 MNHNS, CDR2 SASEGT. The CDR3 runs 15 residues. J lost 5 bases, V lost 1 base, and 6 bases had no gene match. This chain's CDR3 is CASSEVSSGIDEQYF. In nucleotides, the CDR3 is TGTGCCAGCAGTGAAGTATCTAGCGGGATCGACGAGCAGTACTTC.

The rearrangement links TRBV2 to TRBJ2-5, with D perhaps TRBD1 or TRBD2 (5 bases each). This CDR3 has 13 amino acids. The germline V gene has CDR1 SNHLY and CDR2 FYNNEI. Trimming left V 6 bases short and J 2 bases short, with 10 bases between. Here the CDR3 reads CASSRDVQETQYF. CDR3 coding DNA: TGTGCCAGCAGCCGGGACGTACAAGAGACCCAGTACTTC. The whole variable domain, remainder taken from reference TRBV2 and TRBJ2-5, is EPEVTQTPSHQVTQMGQEVILRCVPISNHLYFYWYRQILGQKVEFLVSFYNNEISEKSEIFDDQFSVERPDGSNFTLKIRSTKLEDSAMYFCASSRDVQETQYFGPGTRLLVL.

CDR3 protein: CASSPGSRDQPQHF. The CDR3 DNA reads TGTGCCAGCTCACCAGGGAGTAGGGATCAGCCCCAGCATTTT. The chain combines TRBV18 with TRBJ1-5; D is uncertain. Germline CDR1 is KGHSH and CDR2 is LQKENI. Deletions cut 2 bases from V and 5 bases from J, with 10 bases between. The CDR3 runs to 14 residues. Drawing the rest from reference TRBV18 and TRBJ1-5, the complete variable domain is NAGVMQNPRHLVRRRGQEARLRCSPMKGHSHVYWYRQLPEEGLKFMVYLQKENIIDESGMPKERFSAEFPKEGPSILRIQQVVRGDSAAYFCASSPGSRDQPQHFGDGTRLSIL.

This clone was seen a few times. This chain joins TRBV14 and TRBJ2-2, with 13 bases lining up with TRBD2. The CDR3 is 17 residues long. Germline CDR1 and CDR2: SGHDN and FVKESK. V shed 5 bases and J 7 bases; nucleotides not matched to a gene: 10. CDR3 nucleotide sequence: TGTGCCAGCAGCGCCTGGACTAGCGGGAGTAATAGCGGGGAGCTGTTTTTT. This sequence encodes CASSAWTSGSNSGELFF.

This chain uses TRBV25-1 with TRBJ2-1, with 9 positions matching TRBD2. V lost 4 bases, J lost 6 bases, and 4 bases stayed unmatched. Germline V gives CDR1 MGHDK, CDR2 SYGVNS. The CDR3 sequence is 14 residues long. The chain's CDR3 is CASSGGLAFNEQFF. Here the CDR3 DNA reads TGTGCCAGCAGTGGGGGACTAGCTTTCAATGAGCAGTTCTTC.

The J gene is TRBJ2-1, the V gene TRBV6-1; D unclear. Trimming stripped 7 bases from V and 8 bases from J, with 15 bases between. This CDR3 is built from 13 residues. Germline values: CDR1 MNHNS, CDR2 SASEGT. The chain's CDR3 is CASKREVLDEQFF. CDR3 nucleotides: TGTGCCAGCAAAAGAGAGGTTCTGGATGAGCAGTTCTTC.

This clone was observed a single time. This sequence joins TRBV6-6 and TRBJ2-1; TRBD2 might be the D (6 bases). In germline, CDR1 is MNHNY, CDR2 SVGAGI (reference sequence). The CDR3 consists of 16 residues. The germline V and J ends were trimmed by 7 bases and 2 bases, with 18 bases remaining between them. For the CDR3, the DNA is TGTGCCAGCACCTTCCGTAGGGACTCCCCCTACAATGAGCAGTTCTTC. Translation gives CASTFRRDSPYNEQFF.

In DNA form, the CDR3 reads TGTGCCACCAGCAGAGGACAGGAGTCTTTGAGTGGCTACACCTTC. Its protein product is CATSRGQESLSGYTF. This chain uses TRBV15 with TRBJ1-2; perhaps TRBD1 as D (6 bases). Germline V gives CDR1 LNHNV, CDR2 YYDKDF (reference sequence). The length of the CDR3 is 15 residues. V shed 1 base and J shed 7 bases, with 16 bases lying between them.

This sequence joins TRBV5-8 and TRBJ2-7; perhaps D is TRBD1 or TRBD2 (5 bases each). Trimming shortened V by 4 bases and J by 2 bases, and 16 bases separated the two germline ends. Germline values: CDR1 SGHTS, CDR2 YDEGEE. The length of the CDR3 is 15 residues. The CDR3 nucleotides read TGTGCCAGCAGCGATCGGGACCCGGACGCCTACGAGCAGTACTTC. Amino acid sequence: CASSDRDPDAYEQYF.

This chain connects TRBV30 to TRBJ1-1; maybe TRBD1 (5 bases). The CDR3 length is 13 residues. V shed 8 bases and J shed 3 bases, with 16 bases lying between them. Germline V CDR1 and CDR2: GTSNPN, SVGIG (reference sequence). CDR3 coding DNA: TGTGCCAGCAGGGTATTTAGTGACACTGAAGCTTTCTTT. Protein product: CASRVFSDTEAFF.

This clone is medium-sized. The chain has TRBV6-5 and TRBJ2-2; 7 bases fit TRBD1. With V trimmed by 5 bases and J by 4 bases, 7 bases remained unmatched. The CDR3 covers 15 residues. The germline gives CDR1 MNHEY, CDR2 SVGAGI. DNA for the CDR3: TGTGCCAGCAGTGGAGGACAGGTTCCCACCGGGGAGCTGTTTTTT. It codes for CASSGGQVPTGELFF.

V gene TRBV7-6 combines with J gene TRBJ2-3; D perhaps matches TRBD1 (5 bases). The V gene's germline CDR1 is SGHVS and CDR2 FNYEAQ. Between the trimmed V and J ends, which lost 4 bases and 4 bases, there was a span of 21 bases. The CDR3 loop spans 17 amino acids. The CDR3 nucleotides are TGTGCCAGCAGCTCTACCCTGGACACCCCCGGCGCAGATACGCAGTATTTT. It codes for CASSSTLDTPGADTQYF.

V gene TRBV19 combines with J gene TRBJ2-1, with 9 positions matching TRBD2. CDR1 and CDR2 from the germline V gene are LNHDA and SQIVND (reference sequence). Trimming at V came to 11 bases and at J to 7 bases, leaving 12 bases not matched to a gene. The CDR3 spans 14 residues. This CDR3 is CASGVAGVGNEQFF. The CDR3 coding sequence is TGTGCCTCGGGGGTAGCGGGAGTGGGAAATGAGCAGTTCTTC.

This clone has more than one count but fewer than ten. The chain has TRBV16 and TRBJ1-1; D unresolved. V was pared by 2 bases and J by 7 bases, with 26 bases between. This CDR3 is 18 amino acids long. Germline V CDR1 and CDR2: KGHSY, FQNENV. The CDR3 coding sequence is TGTGCCAGCAGCCAAATCGGGTCCTCTACGGCCGCCCGCCTTGAAGCTTTCTTT. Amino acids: CASSQIGSSTAARLEAFF.

In DNA, the CDR3 is TGCGCCAGCAGTCTCCTCGGGACAGCGGTCTACGAGCAGTACTTC. Its translation: CASSLLGTAVYEQYF. The chain links TRBV5-1 to TRBJ2-7, with 7 positions matching TRBD1. V was pared by 5 bases and J by 3 bases, with 11 bases of the junction left unmatched. Germline lookup yields CDR1 SGHRS and CDR2 YFSETQ. There are 15 residues in the CDR3.

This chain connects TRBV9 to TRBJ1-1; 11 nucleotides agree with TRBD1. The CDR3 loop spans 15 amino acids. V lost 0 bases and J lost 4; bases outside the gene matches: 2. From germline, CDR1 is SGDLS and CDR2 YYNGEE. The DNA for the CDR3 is TGTGCCAGCAGCGTAGCCGGGACAGGGGGCACTGAAGCTTTCTTT. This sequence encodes CASSVAGTGGTEAFF.

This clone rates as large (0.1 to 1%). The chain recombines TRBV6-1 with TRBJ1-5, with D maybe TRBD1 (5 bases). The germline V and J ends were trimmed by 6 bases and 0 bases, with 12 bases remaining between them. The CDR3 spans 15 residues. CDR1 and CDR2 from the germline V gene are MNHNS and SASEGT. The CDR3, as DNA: TGTGCCAGCAGCCACGGGACGGTTAGCAATCAGCCCCAGCATTTT. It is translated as CASSHGTVSNQPQHF.

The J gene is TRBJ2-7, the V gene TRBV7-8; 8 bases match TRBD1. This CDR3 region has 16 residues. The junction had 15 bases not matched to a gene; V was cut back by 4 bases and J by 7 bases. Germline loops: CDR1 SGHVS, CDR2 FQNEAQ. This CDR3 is CASSSEIGQGLKEQYF. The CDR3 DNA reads TGTGCCAGCAGCTCGGAGATCGGACAGGGTTTGAAGGAGCAGTACTTC.

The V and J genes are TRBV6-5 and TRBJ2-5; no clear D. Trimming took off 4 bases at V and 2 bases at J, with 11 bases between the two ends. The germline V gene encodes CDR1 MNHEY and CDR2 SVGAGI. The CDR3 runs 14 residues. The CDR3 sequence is CASSFSKAQETQYF. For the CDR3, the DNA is TGTGCCAGCAGTTTCTCCAAGGCTCAAGAGACCCAGTACTTC.

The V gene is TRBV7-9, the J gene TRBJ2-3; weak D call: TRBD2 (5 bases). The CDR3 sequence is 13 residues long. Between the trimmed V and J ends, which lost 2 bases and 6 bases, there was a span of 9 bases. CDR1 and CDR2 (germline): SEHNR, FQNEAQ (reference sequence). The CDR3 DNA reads TGTGCCAGCAGCTTATTAGGCGGGGATACGCAGTATTTT. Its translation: CASSLLGGDTQYF.